What follows are 16 T cell receptor beta chains derived from one specimen sequenced in a study of spatial heterogeneity in lung cancer. TCRdb re-analysed the 5' RACE reads in MiXCR, keeping a single row per CDR3 protein. The table records over 1,500 distinct CDR3 sequences, 8% to 9% of them present only once. As to time point: sample taken at primary tumor resection. Study outcomes and limitations: One measure, the expanded intratumoral alpha and beta TCR count, tracked tumor mutation counts.

Their target antigens are unknown. The sequencing here drew on lung tumor tissue, taken at surgery. Receptor source: a female donor with early-stage non-small cell lung cancer.

This clonotype has at least ten counts. This chain connects TRBV5-1 to TRBJ2-1, with D perhaps TRBD1 (6 bases). CDR3 length: 13 amino acids. The V end was cut by 5 bases, the J end by 5 bases, with 11 bases between. Germline CDR1 is SGHRS and CDR2 is YFSETQ. The CDR3 DNA reads as TGCGCCAGCAGTAAGAACAGGGACAATGAGCAGTTCTTC. This encodes CASSKNRDNEQFF.

This clonotype was seen only a few times. This sequence joins TRBV29-1 and TRBJ2-3; 10 bases map to TRBD2. J lost 1 base, V lost 6 bases, and 4 bases had no gene match. Germline CDR1 SQVTM, CDR2 ANQGSEA. The CDR3 consists of 14 residues. In DNA, the CDR3 is TGCAGCGTGGACCTAGCGGGGGGCACAGATACGCAGTATTTT. Its translation: CSVDLAGGTDTQYF.

Relative to its sample, this clonotype is medium-sized. The chain couples TRBV11-1 to TRBJ2-5; D remains ambiguous. The V gene's germline CDR1 is SGHAT and CDR2 FQDESV (reference sequence). V was clipped by 5 bases and J by 5 bases, with 12 bases between them. The CDR3 runs to 13 residues. CDR3 residues: CASSRGWRETQYF. CDR3 DNA: TGTGCCAGCAGCAGAGGCTGGCGGGAGACCCAGTACTTC.

This clonotype counts as medium-sized. This chain's CDR3 is CSVGGGQDYGYTF. The DNA of the CDR3 is TGCAGCGTTGGAGGGGGCCAAGACTATGGCTACACCTTC. The chain recombines TRBV29-1 with TRBJ1-2; 7 positions match TRBD1. V lost 4 bases to trimming and J lost 3 bases; unmatched junction nucleotides: 5. Germline CDR1 is SQVTM and CDR2 is ANQGSEA. CDR3 length: 13 amino acids.

This clonotype rates as medium-sized. The rearrangement uses TRBV25-1 and TRBJ1-2; D is uncertain. The CDR3 covers 13 residues. Germline V gene data show CDR1 as MGHDK and CDR2 as SYGVNS. V lost 0 bases and J lost 7, with 9 bases in between. The CDR3 sequence is CASSEYVGSGYTF. CDR3 sequence (DNA): TGTGCCAGCAGTGAATATGTGGGATCTGGCTACACCTTC.

Sample share makes this clonotype medium-sized (0.01 to 0.1%). The chain has TRBV6-2 or TRBV6-3 and TRBJ1-1; perhaps TRBD1 as D (6 bases). V was clipped by 6 bases and J by 0 bases, with 14 bases between them. Germline CDR1 MNHEY, CDR2 SVGEGT. CDR3 length: 15 residues. The CDR3 DNA sequence: TGTGCCAGCAGCCGCCGGGCAGGGGTGAACACTGAAGCTTTCTTT. The encoded protein is CASSRRAGVNTEAFF.

The chain recombines TRBV7-3 with TRBJ2-5; weak D call: TRBD1 (6 bases). This CDR3 has 13 amino acids. Looked up from germline, CDR1 is SGHTA and CDR2 is FQGTGA. V lost 5 bases and J lost 8, with 15 bases in between. The CDR3 loop is CASSPHTQGTQYF. As DNA, the CDR3 is TGTGCCAGCAGCCCCCATACACAGGGAACCCAGTACTTC.

This clonotype is medium-sized within its sample. The chain employs TRBV20-1 and TRBJ2-5; the D is unclear. Trimming left V 3 bases short and J 4 bases short, with 6 bases between. The CDR3 loop spans 11 amino acids. Germline V gives CDR1 DFQATT, CDR2 SNEGSKA (reference sequence). The CDR3 loop reads CSARVIETQYF. The CDR3 coding sequence is TGCAGTGCTAGGGTGATAGAGACCCAGTACTTC.

By its share, this clonotype is medium-sized (0.01 to 0.1%). CDR3 in amino acids: CAWSRRFTGELFF. CDR3 coding DNA: TGTGCCTGGAGTCGGCGTTTCACCGGGGAGCTGTTTTTT. This chain connects TRBV30 to TRBJ2-2; no clear D gene. The CDR3 sequence is 13 residues long. CDR1 is GTSNPN and CDR2 is SVGIG in the germline V gene (reference sequence). V was pared by 2 bases and J by 4 bases, with 8 bases between.

This clonotype was found a few times. The chain is built from TRBV7-2 and TRBJ2-3; D not certain. The CDR3 covers 13 residues. Per the germline V gene, CDR1 is SGHTA and CDR2 is FQGNSA. The ends were cut back, 4 bases at V and 3 bases at J, with 8 bases in the middle. The CDR3 DNA reads as TGTGCCAGCAGCTCAACAACGACAGATACGCAGTATTTT. Translation: CASSSTTTDTQYF.

Within the sample, this clonotype is medium-sized. The V and J genes are TRBV6-2 or TRBV6-3 and TRBJ1-4; D is ambiguous. V dropped 7 bases and J dropped 5 bases, with 8 bases sitting between them. Germline V lookup: CDR1 MNHEY, CDR2 SVGEGT. This CDR3 has 12 residues. CDR3 region: CASNSANEKLFF. CDR3 bases: TGTGCCAGCAACAGCGCGAATGAAAAACTGTTTTTT.

In its sample, this clonotype ranks as medium-sized (0.01 to 0.1%). The chain recombines TRBV7-9 with TRBJ1-1, with unresolved D. Germline loops: CDR1 SEHNR, CDR2 FQNEAQ (reference sequence). This CDR3 region has 13 residues. V was cut by 3 bases and J by 5 bases, with 10 bases left in between. The chain's CDR3 is CASSFWGDTEAFF. In DNA form, the CDR3 reads TGTGCCAGCAGCTTCTGGGGAGATACTGAAGCTTTCTTT.

By share of the sample, this clonotype is medium-sized. The J gene is TRBJ2-7, the V gene TRBV6-6; TRBD1 matches at 8 bases. The CDR3 is 15 amino acids. With V trimmed by 0 bases and J by 2 bases, 3 bases remained unmatched. Germline CDR1 and CDR2: MNHNY and SVGAGI (reference sequence). Written as DNA, the CDR3 is TGTGCCAGCAGTTACTCGAAACAGGGGGCCTACGAGCAGTACTTC. Its protein product is CASSYSKQGAYEQYF.

This clonotype counts as medium-sized. The rearrangement joins TRBV5-6 to TRBJ2-2; maybe TRBD1 (5 bases). Trimming shortened V by 4 bases and J by 4 bases, and 11 bases separated the two germline ends. The CDR3 runs to 14 residues. Germline-derived CDR1 and CDR2 are SGHDT and YYEEEE. The CDR3 DNA reads as TGTGCCAGCAGCCGTCGGACAACCACCGGGGAGCTGTTTTTT. Its protein is CASSRRTTTGELFF.

By share, this clonotype counts as medium-sized. CDR3 nucleotides: TGTGCCAGCAGCTTACGCCCCGGCCCCGGGGGGACAGATACGCAGTATTTT. As protein: CASSLRPGPGGTDTQYF. This rearrangement joins TRBV7-2 to TRBJ2-3; 7 nucleotides line up with TRBD2. The CDR3 spans 17 residues. After removal of 2 bases from V and 3 bases from J, the junction contained 11 bases not matched to a gene. Germline V CDR1 and CDR2: SGHTA, FQGNSA.

This clonotype rates as medium-sized (0.01 to 0.1%). This chain connects TRBV7-9 to TRBJ2-3; 7 bases fit TRBD2. This CDR3 is built from 16 residues. The germline V gene encodes CDR1 SEHNR and CDR2 FQNEAQ (reference sequence). J gave up 4 bases and V 5 bases, and 12 bases lay outside the gene matches. CDR3 amino acids: CASSPGQGGPADTQYF. The DNA of the CDR3 is TGTGCCAGCAGCCCCGGTCAGGGAGGGCCCGCAGATACGCAGTATTTT. Based on the CDR3 plus reference TRBV7-9 and TRBJ2-3, the full variable domain is DTGVSQNPRHKITKRGQNVTFRCDPISEHNRLYWYRQTLGQGPEFLTYFQNEAQLEKSRLLSDRFSAERPKGSFSTLEIQRTEQGDSAMYLCASSPGQGGPADTQYFGPGTRLTVL.